This T cell receptor beta chain came from a study of graft-versus-host responses after intestinal transplantation. About the study: Multivisceral, liver-intestinal, or isolated intestinal transplants were given to recipients. Every transplant recipient was induced with anti-thymocyte globulin, then maintained on tacrolimus and steroids for 2 to 4 years.

Libraries were prepared by immunoSEQ multiplex PCR; TCRdb keeps only in-frame clonotypes and omits some of them. The sample lists about 110,000 clones, around 94% seen once, with 1% to 1.5% in the top ten. This clone was observed once. Its antigen remains unknown. This CDR3 region has 14 residues. The germline V gene encodes CDR1 MNHEY and CDR2 SMNVEV (reference sequence). V was shortened by 5 bases and J by 10 bases, with 18 bases between the two germline ends. Findings of the study overall: Subjects displaying graft-donor T cell macrochimerism possessed elevated graft-versus-host to host-versus-graft clonal ratios inside allografts.

Sequencing used unstimulated CD8+ T cells sorted from spleen or lymph node cells, obtained before transplant. The sequence was obtained from a human donor who was the organ donor for an intestinal transplant. V usage is TRBV27 and J usage is TRBJ2-1; D perhaps matches TRBD2 (5 bases). The CDR3 region has the DNA TGTGCCAGCAGTCTCTTAGGGTCGACGGGGGAGCAGTTCTTC. Encoded protein: CASSLLGSTGEQFF.